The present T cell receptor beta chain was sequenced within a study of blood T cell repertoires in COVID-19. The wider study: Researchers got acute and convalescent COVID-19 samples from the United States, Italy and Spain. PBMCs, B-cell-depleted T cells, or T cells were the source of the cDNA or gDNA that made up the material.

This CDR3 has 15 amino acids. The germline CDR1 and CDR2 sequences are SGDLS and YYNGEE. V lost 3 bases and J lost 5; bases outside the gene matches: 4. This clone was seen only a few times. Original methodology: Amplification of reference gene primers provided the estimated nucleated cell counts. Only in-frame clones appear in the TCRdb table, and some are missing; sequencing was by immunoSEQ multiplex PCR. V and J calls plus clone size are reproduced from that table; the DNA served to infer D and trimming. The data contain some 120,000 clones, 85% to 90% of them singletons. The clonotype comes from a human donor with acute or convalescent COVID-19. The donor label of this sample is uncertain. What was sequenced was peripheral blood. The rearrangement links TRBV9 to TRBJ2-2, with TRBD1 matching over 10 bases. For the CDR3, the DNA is TGTGCCAGCAGCGAGGGACAGGGGAGAACCGGGGAGCTGTTTTTT. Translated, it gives CASSEGQGRTGELFF.